The rows below give T cell receptor beta chains drawn from one sample of a study of regulatory T cells in long-lasting Graves disease. MiXCR, applied by TCRdb to the multiplex PCR reads, yields one record per CDR3 protein. Of about 310,000 distinct CDR3 sequences in the sample, 18% are singletons; the top ten hold around 36%. The starting material was peripheral blood mononuclear cells (PBMCs), obtained at new diagnosis, from a patient treated with antithyroid drugs. These receptors were obtained from a female donor with Graves disease. Both conserved end residues are part of each CDR3. Each record gives: J gene, V gene, D gene, clone size, CDR3 protein, CDR3 DNA. A D gene is named only where the DNA matches it firmly. Where a row states a size, it is once, few, many or the class of an expanded clone; other rows omit it.

>TRBJ2-5|TRBV11-3|TRBD2|.
CASSTGPGLVGRETQYF
TGTGCCAGCAGCACAGGGCCGGGACTAGTGGGTCGGGAGACCCAGTACTTC
>TRBJ2-1|TRBV4-2|.|few
CASSQSEKGPYNEQFF
TGTGCCAGCAGCCAATCTGAGAAGGGCCCCTACAATGAGCAGTTCTTC
>TRBJ2-3|TRBV7-9|.|many
CASSPHSADTQYF
TGTGCCAGCAGCCCGCATAGTGCAGATACGCAGTATTTT
>TRBJ1-5|TRBV3-1|.|many
CASSPQLVQPQHF
TGTGCCAGCAGCCCCCAACTGGTTCAGCCCCAGCATTTT
>TRBJ1-1|TRBV27|TRBD1|.
CASSYRGSLSTEAFF
TGTGCCAGCAGCTACAGGGGGTCCCTAAGTACTGAAGCTTTCTTT
>TRBJ2-3|TRBV2|.|many
CASSVGGAADTQYF
TGTGCCAGCAGTGTGGGGGGCGCCGCAGATACGCAGTATTTT
>TRBJ2-7|TRBV2|TRBD1|few
CASSEAGDRFSYEQYF
TGTGCCAGCAGTGAAGCAGGGGACAGGTTCTCCTACGAGCAGTACTTC
>TRBJ2-7|TRBV9|TRBD1|.
CASSVATGGYEQYF
TGTGCCAGCAGCGTAGCAACAGGGGGCTACGAGCAGTACTTC
>TRBJ2-5|TRBV4-1|TRBD2|many
CASSQEGVSGRALEETQYF
TGCGCCAGCAGCCAAGAGGGAGTAAGCGGGAGGGCCTTGGAGGAGACCCAGTACTTC
>TRBJ2-5|TRBV9|TRBD1|many
CASSVALPGQGYQETQYF
TGTGCCAGCAGCGTAGCCCTCCCGGGACAGGGTTACCAAGAGACCCAGTACTTC
>TRBJ1-1|TRBV28|TRBD1|many
CASSRRTGTEAFF
TGTGCCAGCAGCCGCCGGACAGGCACTGAAGCTTTCTTT
>TRBJ2-5|TRBV29-1|TRBD2|many
CSVEGSSGGGETQYF
TGCAGCGTTGAAGGATCGAGCGGGGGGGGAGAGACCCAGTACTTC
>TRBJ1-2|TRBV6-2/TRBV6-3|.|.
CASSYSPSYGYTF
TGTGCCAGCAGTTACTCACCCAGCTATGGCTACACCTTC
>TRBJ2-3|TRBV5-1|.|few
CASSLAPGLTDTQYF
TGCGCCAGCAGCTTGGCCCCGGGACTTACAGATACGCAGTATTTT
>TRBJ2-7|TRBV4-1|.|few
CASSHRPISYEQYF
TGCGCCAGCAGCCATAGACCGATCTCCTACGAGCAGTACTTC
>TRBJ2-1|TRBV13|TRBD2|.
CASSLMAGGRYNEQFF
TGCGCCAGCAGCTTAATGGCGGGAGGGCGGTACAATGAGCAGTTCTTC
>TRBJ2-7|TRBV2|TRBD2|.
CASSPPIAGGDEQYF
TGTGCCAGCAGTCCCCCGATAGCGGGAGGCGACGAGCAGTACTTC
>TRBJ2-3|TRBV7-9|.|many
CASSELGSWRSDTQYF
TGTGCCAGCAGCGAATTAGGGAGTTGGAGGTCAGATACGCAGTATTTT
>TRBJ1-1|TRBV30|.|many
CAWSETGMNTEAFF
TGTGCCTGGAGTGAAACAGGCATGAACACTGAAGCTTTCTTT
>TRBJ2-4|TRBV27|.|many
CASSTSGAYIQYF
TGTGCCAGCAGCACCTCAGGGGCGTACATTCAGTACTTC
>TRBJ1-6|TRBV19|.|many
CASTGGYGNSPLHF
TGTGCCAGCACGGGGGGTTATGGTAATTCACCCCTCCACTTT
>TRBJ2-7|TRBV6-1|TRBD2|many
CASSLGGGKLAEQYF
TGTGCCAGCAGTCTCGGGGGGGGAAAACTTGCCGAGCAGTACTTC
>TRBJ1-3|TRBV12-5|.|.
CASGLPQVPTGRNTIYF
TGTGCTAGTGGTTTGCCCCAAGTTCCGACAGGACGAAACACCATATATTTT
>TRBJ2-7|TRBV19|TRBD1|few
CASSLQGADYEQYF
TGTGCCAGTAGCCTACAGGGGGCGGACTACGAGCAGTACTTC
>TRBJ2-7|TRBV12-3/TRBV12-4|.|many
CASTTVWGGRSYEQYF
TGTGCCAGCACCACCGTGTGGGGAGGCCGATCCTACGAGCAGTACTTC
>TRBJ2-2|TRBV5-1|TRBD1|.
CASSLVPTGDTGELFF
TGCGCCAGCAGCTTGGTACCTACAGGGGACACCGGGGAGCTGTTTTTT
>TRBJ2-3|TRBV11-2|.|many
CASSLSPGTIPLEGKDTQYF
TGTGCCAGCAGCTTGAGTCCGGGGACGATCCCTTTGGAGGGCAAGGATACGCAGTATTTT
>TRBJ2-7|TRBV12-3/TRBV12-4|.|many
CASRTGSSQGSFDEQYF
TGTGCCAGTCGAACCGGATCCTCTCAGGGTTCGTTCGACGAGCAGTACTTC
>TRBJ2-1|TRBV2|.|.
CASSEGLTIYNEQFF
TGTGCCAGCAGTGAAGGTCTAACCATTTACAATGAGCAGTTCTTC
>TRBJ2-5|TRBV3-1|TRBD1|many
CASSLKGRGPSWPGETQYF
TGTGCCAGCAGCCTCAAGGGCAGGGGGCCATCCTGGCCGGGAGAGACCCAGTACTTC
>TRBJ2-7|TRBV11-2|.|many
CASSSPRWRNEQYF
TGTGCCAGCAGCTCTCCACGGTGGAGGAACGAGCAGTACTTC
>TRBJ2-7|TRBV5-4|.|.
CASSGGKKDEQYF
TGTGCCAGCAGCGGGGGAAAAAAGGACGAGCAGTACTTC